These 9 T cell receptor beta chains came from one sample sequenced in a study of blood T cell repertoires in COVID-19 (dated by TCRdb to between 2020 and 2021). Library preparation was by the immunoSEQ multiplex PCR assay. What TCRdb holds here is the immuneACCESS table cut down to in-frame rearrangements. Part of the clones is not present; checked against another copy, under half of the missing clones reflect an unresolved V gene, and the others are unexplained. This sample comprises under 300,000 clones, about 82% of them detected only once. Approximately 13% of the sample is in the top ten clones. Sequenced input: peripheral blood. The receptors here all came from an elderly man with acute or convalescent COVID-19.

The chain combines TRBV7-2 with TRBJ2-3; the D is unclear. Trimming left V 5 bases short and J 6 bases short, with 9 bases between. The CDR3 covers 12 residues. Germline values: CDR1 SGHTA, CDR2 FQGNSA. Here the CDR3 DNA reads TGTGCCAGCAGCCTCAACTACGATACGCAGTATTTT. Encoded protein: CASSLNYDTQYF.

The chain carries TRBV27 and TRBJ1-5; 7 nucleotides agree with TRBD1. The CDR3 totals 15 residues. The V gene end was trimmed by 5 bases and the J gene end by 3 bases; junction bases not matched to a gene: 7. Germline CDR1 is MNHEY and CDR2 is SMNVEV (reference sequence). CDR3 bases: TGTGCCAGCAGTGAAGACAGGGCGAACAATCAGCCCCAGCATTTT. This translates into CASSEDRANNQPQHF.

The J gene is TRBJ1-6, the V gene TRBV19, with a possible D match to TRBD1 (5 bases). This CDR3 contains 13 residues. The germline V gene encodes CDR1 LNHDA and CDR2 SQIVND (reference sequence). The V end lost 7 bases, the J end lost 6 bases, and 10 bases lay between the germline ends. CDR3 residues: CASTGQINSPLHF. CDR3 in DNA: TGTGCCAGTACTGGACAAATTAATTCACCCCTCCACTTT.

The rearrangement joins TRBV6-5 to TRBJ1-2, with D uncertain. The CDR3 totals 13 residues. Germline V CDR1 and CDR2: MNHEY, SVGAGI. The ends were cut back, 5 bases at V and 6 bases at J, with 13 bases in the middle. CDR3 sequence reads: CASSPGLANGYTF. DNA of the CDR3: TGTGCCAGCAGTCCTGGGTTAGCGAATGGCTACACCTTC.

The J gene is TRBJ2-1, the V gene TRBV19, with a possible D match to TRBD2 (6 bases). This CDR3 has 13 amino acids. The germline CDR1 and CDR2 sequences are LNHDA and SQIVND (reference sequence). V lost 7 bases, J lost 4 bases, and 11 bases lay in between. CDR3 region: CASNSGGYNEQFF. CDR3 sequence (DNA): TGTGCCAGTAATAGCGGCGGGTACAATGAGCAGTTCTTC.

V usage is TRBV5-1 and J usage is TRBJ2-7; 8 positions agree with TRBD1. CDR3 length: 14 amino acids. Per the germline V gene, CDR1 is SGHRS and CDR2 is YFSETQ. Trimming cost V 4 bases and J 6 bases; bases outside gene matches: 9. CDR3 in amino acids: CASSPLDRVGEQYF. CDR3 DNA: TGCGCCAGCAGCCCGCTGGACAGGGTAGGCGAGCAGTACTTC.

V and J are TRBV7-2 and TRBJ1-2; TRBD1 matches at 8 bases. This CDR3 comprises 15 residues. Germline-derived CDR1 and CDR2 are SGHTA and FQGNSA. The J segment lost 6 bases and the V segment lost 4 bases, leaving 10 bases of the junction unmatched. CDR3 DNA: TGTGCCAGCAGCTCCTACAGGGGGAGTAAGAATGGCTACACCTTC. Encoded protein: CASSSYRGSKNGYTF.

The rearrangement joins TRBV15 to TRBJ1-6; no clear D gene. V lost 0 bases and J lost 7, with 4 bases in between. This CDR3 region has 13 residues. The V gene's germline CDR1 is LNHNV and CDR2 YYDKDF (reference sequence). The CDR3 sequence is CATSRDRNSPLHF. The CDR3 bases are TGTGCCACCAGCAGAGATCGGAATTCACCCCTCCACTTT. The full variable domain, completed using reference TRBV15 and TRBJ1-6, is DAMVIQNPRYQVTQFGKPVTLSCSQTLNHNVMYWYQQKSSQAPKLLFHYYDKDFNNEADTPDNFQSRRPNTSFCFLDIRSPGLGDTAMYLCATSRDRNSPLHFGNGTRLTVT.

The chain recombines TRBV6-5 with TRBJ2-7; D unclear. CDR3 size: 15 residues. Germline V lookup: CDR1 MNHEY, CDR2 SVGAGI. Trimming took off 6 bases at V and 0 bases at J, with 15 bases between the two ends. The CDR3 nucleotides read TGTGCCAGCAGGACGCACGCCGGAGCCTCCTACGAGCAGTACTTC. Amino acids: CASRTHAGASYEQYF.